A selection of T cell receptor beta chains follows, all from one sample in a study of blood T cell repertoires in COVID-19. Data came from immunoSEQ multiplex PCR; TCRdb stores just in-frame clones and leaves some out. This sample has over 250,000 clones, with about 89% found just once. The material sequenced was PBMCs or T cells enriched from blood (not recorded which). Every receptor here comes from a young woman who had recovered from COVID-19. The CDR3 runs from the conserved cysteine through the conserved F or W. D genes are given only for firm matches. Size values are once, few and many counts, or a class for expanded clones, and some rows have none.

d_gene: -; v_gene: TRBV6-2/TRBV6-3; abundance: -; j_gene: TRBJ2-1; CDR3nt: TGTGCCAGCAGTTACTTTAGTCACAATGAGCAGTTCTTC; CDR3aa: CASSYFSHNEQFF
d_gene: TRBD2; v_gene: TRBV6-4; abundance: -; j_gene: TRBJ2-7; CDR3nt: TGTGCCAGCAGTGACTCCTTACTAGCGGGAGAGAATGGTCTTCCCGAGCAGTACTTC; CDR3aa: CASSDSLLAGENGLPEQYF
d_gene: TRBD2; v_gene: TRBV6-2/TRBV6-3; abundance: -; j_gene: TRBJ2-7; CDR3nt: TGTGCCAGCAGTTTTAGCGGGAGGACCGGTTACGAGCAGTACTTC; CDR3aa: CASSFSGRTGYEQYF
d_gene: TRBD2; v_gene: TRBV7-2; abundance: -; j_gene: TRBJ2-7; CDR3nt: TGTGCCAGCAGCCCGTTCTTGGCGGGGGGACTAAACTCCTACGAGCAGTACTTC; CDR3aa: CASSPFLAGGLNSYEQYF
d_gene: TRBD2; v_gene: TRBV10-3; abundance: -; j_gene: TRBJ2-7; CDR3nt: TGTGCCACCCGAGGGACTAGCGGTCTCTACGAGCAGTACTTC; CDR3aa: CATRGTSGLYEQYF
d_gene: -; v_gene: TRBV5-1; abundance: -; j_gene: TRBJ2-3; CDR3nt: TGCGCCAGCAGCTTGGGGAGGGGGCAAACAGATACGCAGTATTTT; CDR3aa: CASSLGRGQTDTQYF
d_gene: -; v_gene: TRBV30; abundance: -; j_gene: TRBJ2-3; CDR3nt: TGTGCCAGGAAGGGCAGGGAGCAGTATTTT; CDR3aa: CARKGREQYF
d_gene: -; v_gene: TRBV3-1/TRBV3-2; abundance: -; j_gene: TRBJ2-1; CDR3nt: TGTGCCAGCAGCCAAATCCCTCATGAGCAGTTCTTC; CDR3aa: CASSQIPHEQFF
d_gene: TRBD1; v_gene: TRBV19; abundance: -; j_gene: TRBJ1-2; CDR3nt: TGTGCCACCTCTGTCGGGACAGGGTATGGCTACACCTTC; CDR3aa: CATSVGTGYGYTF
d_gene: TRBD1; v_gene: TRBV30; abundance: -; j_gene: TRBJ1-1; CDR3nt: TGTGCCTGCAAGGGGGCCATGAACACTGAAGCTTTCTTT; CDR3aa: CACKGAMNTEAFF
d_gene: -; v_gene: TRBV3-1/TRBV3-2; abundance: -; j_gene: TRBJ1-2; CDR3nt: TGTGCCAGCAGTGACGACGGAGCTAACTATGGCTACACCTTC; CDR3aa: CASSDDGANYGYTF
d_gene: -; v_gene: TRBV4-3; abundance: -; j_gene: TRBJ1-1; CDR3nt: TGCGCCAGCAGCCAAGATACCGCCGATACGAGCACTGAAGCTTTCTTT; CDR3aa: CASSQDTADTSTEAFF
d_gene: TRBD1; v_gene: TRBV19; abundance: -; j_gene: TRBJ1-5; CDR3nt: TGTGCCAGTAGTAGGGGACAGGCTAATCAGCCCCAGCATTTT; CDR3aa: CASSRGQANQPQHF
d_gene: -; v_gene: TRBV19; abundance: -; j_gene: TRBJ1-2; CDR3nt: TGTGCCAGTAGTATTGCGCCTAACTATGGCTACACCTTC; CDR3aa: CASSIAPNYGYTF
d_gene: -; v_gene: TRBV11-3; abundance: -; j_gene: TRBJ2-3; CDR3nt: TGTGCCAGCAGCTTAGTTCCTCGTACAGGGCCCACAGATACGCAGTATTTT; CDR3aa: CASSLVPRTGPTDTQYF
d_gene: -; v_gene: TRBV28; abundance: -; j_gene: TRBJ1-1; CDR3nt: TGTGCCAGCAACAAGGGGCGCCGCAGGAACACTGAAGCTTTCTTT; CDR3aa: CASNKGRRRNTEAFF
d_gene: TRBD1; v_gene: TRBV6-1; abundance: -; j_gene: TRBJ2-2; CDR3nt: TGTGCCAGCAGTGAAGCGAAAAACAGGGGTTTAAGCACCGGGGAGCTGTTTTTT; CDR3aa: CASSEAKNRGLSTGELFF
d_gene: TRBD1; v_gene: TRBV11-2; abundance: -; j_gene: TRBJ2-1; CDR3nt: TGTGCCAGCACCGGTTGGGACAGCCGGTTCTTC; CDR3aa: CASTGWDSRFF
d_gene: -; v_gene: TRBV5-4; abundance: few; j_gene: TRBJ2-2; CDR3nt: TGTGCCAGCAGCTTCGCAGGGGACACCGGGGAGCTGTTTTTT; CDR3aa: CASSFAGDTGELFF
d_gene: -; v_gene: TRBV4-1; abundance: -; j_gene: TRBJ1-5; CDR3nt: TGCGCCAGCAGCCCCGGGACGGGGGTGTATCAGCCCCAGCATTTT; CDR3aa: CASSPGTGVYQPQHF
d_gene: -; v_gene: TRBV11-3; abundance: -; j_gene: TRBJ1-3; CDR3nt: TGTGCCAGCAGCTCACAGGGCTCCTTAACTAACTCTGGAAACACCATATATTTT; CDR3aa: CASSSQGSLTNSGNTIYF
d_gene: -; v_gene: TRBV11-2; abundance: -; j_gene: TRBJ2-3; CDR3nt: TGTGCCAGCAGCTTAGCTGGGCAGGGCCACACAGATACGCAGTATTTT; CDR3aa: CASSLAGQGHTDTQYF
d_gene: TRBD1; v_gene: TRBV7-6; abundance: -; j_gene: TRBJ2-7; CDR3nt: TGTGCCAGCAGCATAAGACAGGGGGGCGAGCAGTACTTC; CDR3aa: CASSIRQGGEQYF
d_gene: TRBD2; v_gene: TRBV25-1; abundance: many; j_gene: TRBJ2-7; CDR3nt: TGTGCCAGCAGTCTTTCACTAGCGGGGGGGTCCGAGCAGTACTTC; CDR3aa: CASSLSLAGGSEQYF
d_gene: -; v_gene: TRBV3-1/TRBV3-2; abundance: -; j_gene: TRBJ1-2; CDR3nt: TGTGCCAGCAGCCATAACGGGGGGATGGACTATGGCTACACCTTC; CDR3aa: CASSHNGGMDYGYTF
d_gene: TRBD1; v_gene: TRBV29-1; abundance: -; j_gene: TRBJ1-2; CDR3nt: TGCAGCGTTGGGGCCCCGGACAGGGATTTAGTTGGCTACACCTTC; CDR3aa: CSVGAPDRDLVGYTF
d_gene: -; v_gene: TRBV5-1; abundance: -; j_gene: TRBJ1-4; CDR3nt: TGCGCCAGCAGCTTGGCAGGCGTTGGGGAAAAACTGTTTTTT; CDR3aa: CASSLAGVGEKLFF
d_gene: TRBD1; v_gene: TRBV7-2; abundance: -; j_gene: TRBJ1-4; CDR3nt: TGTGCCAGCAGCTTCCGGGACAGCAGTGAAAAACTGTTTTTT; CDR3aa: CASSFRDSSEKLFF
d_gene: -; v_gene: TRBV5-1; abundance: -; j_gene: TRBJ1-1; CDR3nt: TGCGCCAGCAGCCCCCGTGCGGTTGAGGGAAACACTGAAGCTTTCTTT; CDR3aa: CASSPRAVEGNTEAFF
d_gene: -; v_gene: TRBV19; abundance: -; j_gene: TRBJ1-1; CDR3nt: TGTGCCAGTAGATCCGGGGAGGTGGGTTGGGCTGAAGCTTTCTTT; CDR3aa: CASRSGEVGWAEAFF
d_gene: TRBD2; v_gene: TRBV9; abundance: once; j_gene: TRBJ2-2; CDR3nt: TGTGCCAGCAGCCTACCGATAGCGGGAGGAAACACCGGGGAGCTGTTTTTT; CDR3aa: CASSLPIAGGNTGELFF
d_gene: -; v_gene: TRBV5-6; abundance: -; j_gene: TRBJ2-4; CDR3nt: TGTGCCAGCAGCCGGTGGAGTAATACCCCAAAAAACATTCAGTACTTC; CDR3aa: CASSRWSNTPKNIQYF
d_gene: TRBD2; v_gene: TRBV19; abundance: -; j_gene: TRBJ2-7; CDR3nt: TGTGCCAGTAGTATCAGCGGGGATTCCTACGAGCAGTACTTC; CDR3aa: CASSISGDSYEQYF
d_gene: TRBD2; v_gene: TRBV4-3; abundance: -; j_gene: TRBJ2-1; CDR3nt: TGCGCCAGCAGCCAAGAAACAGCGGGGAACAATGAGCAGTTCTTC; CDR3aa: CASSQETAGNNEQFF
d_gene: -; v_gene: TRBV2; abundance: -; j_gene: TRBJ1-5; CDR3nt: TGTGCCAGCAGTGAGGGGGGGGGCGTTCAGCCCCAGCATTTT; CDR3aa: CASSEGGGVQPQHF